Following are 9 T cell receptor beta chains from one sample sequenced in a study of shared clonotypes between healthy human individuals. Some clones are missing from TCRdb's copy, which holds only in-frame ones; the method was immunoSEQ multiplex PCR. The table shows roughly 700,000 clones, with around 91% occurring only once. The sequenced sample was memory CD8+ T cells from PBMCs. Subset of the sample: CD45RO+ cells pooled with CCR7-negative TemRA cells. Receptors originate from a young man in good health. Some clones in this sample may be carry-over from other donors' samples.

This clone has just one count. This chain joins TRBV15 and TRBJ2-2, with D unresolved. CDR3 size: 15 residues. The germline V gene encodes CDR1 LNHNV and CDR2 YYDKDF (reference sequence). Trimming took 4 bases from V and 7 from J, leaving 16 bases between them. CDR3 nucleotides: TGTGCCACCAGCAAGGACCGAACACGCTACGGGGAGCTGTTTTTT. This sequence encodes CATSKDRTRYGELFF.

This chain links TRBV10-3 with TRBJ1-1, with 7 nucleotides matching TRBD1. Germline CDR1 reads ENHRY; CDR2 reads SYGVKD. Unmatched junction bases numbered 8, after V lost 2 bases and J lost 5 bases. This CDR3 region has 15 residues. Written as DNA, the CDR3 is TGTGCCATCAGTGAGGAGGGGGCTGCAAGAACTGAAGCTTTCTTT. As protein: CAISEEGAARTEAFF.

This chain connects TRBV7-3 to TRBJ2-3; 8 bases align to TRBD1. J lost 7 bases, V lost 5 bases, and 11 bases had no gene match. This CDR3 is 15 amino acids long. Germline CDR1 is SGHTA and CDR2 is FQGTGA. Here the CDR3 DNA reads TGTGCCAGCAGCGACAGGGGAAATTTCGCGTATACGCAGTATTTT. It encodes CASSDRGNFAYTQYF.

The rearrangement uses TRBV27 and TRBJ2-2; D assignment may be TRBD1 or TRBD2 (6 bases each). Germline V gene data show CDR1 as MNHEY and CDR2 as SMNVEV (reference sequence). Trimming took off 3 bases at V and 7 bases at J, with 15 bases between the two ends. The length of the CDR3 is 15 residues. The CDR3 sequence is CASSFTGGAIGELFF. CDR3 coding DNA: TGTGCCAGCAGTTTTACCGGGGGCGCAATCGGGGAGCTGTTTTTT.

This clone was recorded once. Here the CDR3 DNA reads TGTGCCAGCAGTTATGGGCAGGGACAGCCCCAGCATTTT. As protein: CASSYGQGQPQHF. This chain links TRBV28 with TRBJ1-5; a weak D match, TRBD1 (5 bases). The CDR3 consists of 13 residues. V lost 4 bases to trimming and J lost 7 bases, with 11 bases between them. Germline V lookup: CDR1 MDHEN, CDR2 SYDVKM.

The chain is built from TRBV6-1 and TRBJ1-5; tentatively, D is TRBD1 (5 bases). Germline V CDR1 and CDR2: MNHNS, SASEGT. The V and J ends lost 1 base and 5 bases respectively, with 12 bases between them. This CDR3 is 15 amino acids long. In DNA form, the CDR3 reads TGTGCCAGCAGTGAAGTTAGACGGGGGTATCAGCCCCAGCATTTT. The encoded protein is CASSEVRRGYQPQHF.

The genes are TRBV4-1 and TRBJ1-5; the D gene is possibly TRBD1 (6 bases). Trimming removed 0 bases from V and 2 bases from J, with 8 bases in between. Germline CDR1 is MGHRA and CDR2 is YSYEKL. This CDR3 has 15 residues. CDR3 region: CASSQDWTGNQPQHF. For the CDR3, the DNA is TGCGCCAGCAGCCAAGATTGGACAGGCAATCAGCCCCAGCATTTT.

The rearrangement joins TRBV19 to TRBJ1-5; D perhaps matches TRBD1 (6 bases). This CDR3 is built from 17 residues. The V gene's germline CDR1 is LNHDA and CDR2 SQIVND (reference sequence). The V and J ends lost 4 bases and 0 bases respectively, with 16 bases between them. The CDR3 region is CASSTYPGANSNQPQHF. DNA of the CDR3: TGTGCCAGTAGTACGTACCCAGGGGCTAATAGCAATCAGCCCCAGCATTTT.

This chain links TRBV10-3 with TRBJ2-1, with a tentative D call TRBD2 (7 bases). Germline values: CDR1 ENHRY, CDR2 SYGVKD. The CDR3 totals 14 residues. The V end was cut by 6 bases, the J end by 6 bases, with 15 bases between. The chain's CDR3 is CAISVGGGANEQFF. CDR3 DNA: TGTGCCATCAGCGTGGGTGGGGGGGCCAATGAGCAGTTCTTC.